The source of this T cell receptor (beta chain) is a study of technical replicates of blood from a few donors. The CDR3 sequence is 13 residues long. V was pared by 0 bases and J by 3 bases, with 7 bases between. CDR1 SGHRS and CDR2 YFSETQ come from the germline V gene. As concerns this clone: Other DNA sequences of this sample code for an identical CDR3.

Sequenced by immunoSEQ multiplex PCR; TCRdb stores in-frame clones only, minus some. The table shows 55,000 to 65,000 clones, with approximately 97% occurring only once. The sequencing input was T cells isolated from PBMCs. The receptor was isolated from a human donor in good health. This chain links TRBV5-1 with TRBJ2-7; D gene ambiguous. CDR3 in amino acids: CASSLGSSYEQYF. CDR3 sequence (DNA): TGCGCCAGCAGCTTGGGGAGCAGCTACGAGCAGTACTTC.